Only one count was recorded for the clone carrying this T cell receptor (beta chain). Participants, about 18 to 100 years old, spanned around 25 US areas. Clinical history reported by participants formed the basis on which cohorts were assigned. The source of the sample is a study of blood T cell repertoires in COVID-19. Whole-study context: COVID-19 samples from acute and convalescent phases originated in the United States, Italy and Spain.

In the original processing: Reference gene primer amplification yielded estimated nucleated cell counts. Sequencing used immunoSEQ multiplex PCR; TCRdb keeps in-frame clones, though not all of them. That table supplies the V and J calls and clone size; D and trimming were determined from the DNA. The table records roughly 310,000 clones, more than 75% of them present only once. This TCR was sampled from a man between 60 and 75 years old who had recovered from COVID-19. The sample taken for sequencing was PBMCs or T cells enriched from blood (not recorded which).

In nucleotides, the CDR3 is TGTGCCAGCAGCCAGGGAGTAGCGGCCACAGATACGCAGTATTTT. Amino acids: CASSQGVAATDTQYF. The V gene is TRBV7-9, the J gene TRBJ2-3; a weak D match, TRBD2 (6 bases). Trimming removed 5 bases at V and 2 bases at J, with 14 bases between. CDR1 is SEHNR and CDR2 is FQNEAQ in the germline V gene (reference sequence). The CDR3 length is 15 residues.